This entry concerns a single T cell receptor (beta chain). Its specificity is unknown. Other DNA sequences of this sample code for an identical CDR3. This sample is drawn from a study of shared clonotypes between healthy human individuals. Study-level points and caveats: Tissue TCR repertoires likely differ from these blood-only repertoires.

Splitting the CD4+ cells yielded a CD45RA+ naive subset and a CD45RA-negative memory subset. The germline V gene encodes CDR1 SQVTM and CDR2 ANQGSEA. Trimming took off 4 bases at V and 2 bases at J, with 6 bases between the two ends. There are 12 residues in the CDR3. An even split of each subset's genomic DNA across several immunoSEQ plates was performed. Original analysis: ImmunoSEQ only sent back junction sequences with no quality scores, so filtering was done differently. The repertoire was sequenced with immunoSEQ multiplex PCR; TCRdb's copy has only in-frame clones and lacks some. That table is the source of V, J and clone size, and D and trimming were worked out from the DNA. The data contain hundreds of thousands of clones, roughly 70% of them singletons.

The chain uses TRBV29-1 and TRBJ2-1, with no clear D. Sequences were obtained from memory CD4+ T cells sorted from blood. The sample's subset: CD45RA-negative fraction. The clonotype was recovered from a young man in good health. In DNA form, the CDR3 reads TGCAGCGTTGGCGACACCTACAATGAGCAGTTCTTC. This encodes CSVGDTYNEQFF.